This T cell receptor (beta chain) was identified during a study of blood T cells in healthy people across ages. Whole-study findings and limits: Among long-lived donors, naive CD4+ cells were more numerous and diversity higher than in aged donors. Age showed a roughly linear inverse relationship with TCR beta diversity per million T cells. No conclusive comparison of naive versus antigen-experienced cells was possible with unsorted PBMCs.

Combining a sample-barcoded 5' primer with a J-beta primer mix, a second PCR ran for roughly 7 to 12 cycles. TCRdb passed the 5' RACE reads through MiXCR, listing each CDR3 protein once. Of about 1.4 million distinct CDR3 sequences in the sample, approximately 59% were seen once. As regards this clonotype: Its antigen remains unknown.

Material for sequencing was blood. The source of this sequence is a young man in good health.

For the CDR3, the DNA is TGCAGCGTTGAAGATCCTAGCGGGAATCTCAATGAGCAGTACTTC. It encodes CSVEDPSGNLNEQYF. The chain couples TRBV29-1 to TRBJ2-1; 9 nucleotides match TRBD2. The J call may be mistaken, given a closer DNA end match to TRBJ2-7. The CDR3 runs to 15 residues. CDR1 and CDR2 (germline): SQVTM, ANQGSEA.